Listed below are T cell receptor beta chains from one sample, sequenced in a study of radiation and T cells in renal cell carcinoma. The protocol was immunoSEQ multiplex PCR, while the TCRdb copy is restricted to in-frame clones and leaves out a portion. The sample has about 130,000 clones, roughly 88% seen once; the top ten hold about 12%. Source: blood, taken from a patient whose treatment included radiotherapy and nephrectomy. These receptors all come from a woman aged 50 to 65 with renal cell carcinoma. The CDR3 runs from the conserved cysteine through the conserved F or W. Fields, in order: CDR3 protein, CDR3 DNA, V gene, clone size, J gene, D gene. The D gene is left open where the match is weak. The size of a clone is reported for some rows only, either as once, few or many, or as a class for expanded clones.

CDR3aa: CAIRSTGGGNTIYF
CDR3nt: TGTGCCATCAGATCGACAGGGGGCGGAAACACCATATATTTT
v_gene: TRBV10-3
abundance: .
j_gene: TRBJ1-3
d_gene: TRBD1

CDR3aa: CASSSRHMELFF
CDR3nt: TGTGCCAGCAGCTCCCGACACATGGAGCTGTTTTTT
v_gene: TRBV7-2
abundance: .
j_gene: TRBJ2-2
d_gene: .

CDR3aa: CAWNLEGVWAEAFF
CDR3nt: TGTGCCTGGAACCTGGAGGGGGTTTGGGCTGAAGCTTTCTTT
v_gene: TRBV30
abundance: .
j_gene: TRBJ1-1
d_gene: .

CDR3aa: CASYTHGGTGELFF
CDR3nt: TGCGCCAGCTATACTCATGGGGGTACCGGGGAGCTGTTTTTT
v_gene: TRBV5-1
abundance: .
j_gene: TRBJ2-2
d_gene: .

CDR3aa: CASSILGQRYGYTF
CDR3nt: TGTGCCAGCAGTATATTGGGACAGCGCTATGGCTACACCTTC
v_gene: TRBV6-5
abundance: .
j_gene: TRBJ1-2
d_gene: TRBD1

CDR3aa: CSARSPVKAFF
CDR3nt: TGCAGTGCTAGATCGCCGGTCAAAGCTTTCTTT
v_gene: TRBV20-1
abundance: few
j_gene: TRBJ1-1
d_gene: .

CDR3aa: CASSSRLNTPSGEQYF
CDR3nt: TGTGCCAGCAGCTCCCGGCTCAACACACCATCGGGCGAGCAGTACTTC
v_gene: TRBV7-9
abundance: .
j_gene: TRBJ2-7
d_gene: .

CDR3aa: CASSLVRGNQPQHF
CDR3nt: TGTGCCAGCAGCCTAGTCCGAGGCAATCAGCCCCAGCATTTT
v_gene: TRBV4-2
abundance: few
j_gene: TRBJ1-5
d_gene: .

CDR3aa: CASSPRQGRTEAFF
CDR3nt: TGTGCCAGCAGTCCCCGACAGGGGCGGACTGAAGCTTTCTTT
v_gene: TRBV27
abundance: .
j_gene: TRBJ1-1
d_gene: TRBD1

CDR3aa: CASRNPGRHRYGYTF
CDR3nt: TGTGCCAGCAGGAACCCGGGACGTCACAGATATGGCTACACCTTC
v_gene: TRBV6-5
abundance: .
j_gene: TRBJ1-2
d_gene: .

CDR3aa: CASSILWQLSGNTIYF
CDR3nt: TGTGCCAGTAGTATACTCTGGCAGCTCTCTGGAAACACCATATATTTT
v_gene: TRBV19
abundance: .
j_gene: TRBJ1-3
d_gene: .

CDR3aa: CASSLAGGTTGELFF
CDR3nt: TGTGCCAGCAGCTTAGCGGGGGGAACGACCGGGGAGCTGTTTTTT
v_gene: TRBV7-9
abundance: .
j_gene: TRBJ2-2
d_gene: .

CDR3aa: CASSRMGAANQETQYF
CDR3nt: TGTGCCAGCAGCCGCATGGGAGCGGCGAACCAAGAGACCCAGTACTTC
v_gene: TRBV4-2
abundance: .
j_gene: TRBJ2-5
d_gene: .

CDR3aa: CASSPRIRARRDTGELFF
CDR3nt: TGCGCCAGCAGCCCAAGGATAAGGGCACGGCGAGACACCGGGGAGCTGTTTTTT
v_gene: TRBV4-1
abundance: .
j_gene: TRBJ2-2
d_gene: .

CDR3aa: CANQQGTGTDNEQFF
CDR3nt: TGTGCCAACCAACAGGGGACAGGGACCGACAATGAGCAGTTCTTC
v_gene: TRBV2
abundance: .
j_gene: TRBJ2-1
d_gene: TRBD1

CDR3aa: CASSSTGGSETQYF
CDR3nt: TGTGCCAGCAGCTCAACAGGGGGTTCAGAGACCCAGTACTTC
v_gene: TRBV7-3
abundance: .
j_gene: TRBJ2-5
d_gene: TRBD1

CDR3aa: CASSLVLIGSGPSNTGELFF
CDR3nt: TGTGCCAGCAGCTTAGTCTTAATCGGGTCAGGGCCATCGAACACCGGGGAGCTGTTTTTT
v_gene: TRBV7-8
abundance: .
j_gene: TRBJ2-2
d_gene: .

CDR3aa: CASSIGQGNTEAFF
CDR3nt: TGTGCCAGCAGCATAGGACAGGGTAACACTGAAGCTTTCTTT
v_gene: TRBV5-4
abundance: .
j_gene: TRBJ1-1
d_gene: TRBD1

CDR3aa: CASSTRQGNNSPLHF
CDR3nt: TGTGCCAGCAGCACCCGACAGGGGAATAATTCACCCCTCCACTTT
v_gene: TRBV5-4
abundance: .
j_gene: TRBJ1-6
d_gene: TRBD1

CDR3aa: CASSFQVANYGYTF
CDR3nt: TGTGCCAGCAGTTTCCAGGTAGCGAACTATGGCTACACCTTC
v_gene: TRBV5-8
abundance: .
j_gene: TRBJ1-2
d_gene: .

CDR3aa: CASSIEPRGTEAFF
CDR3nt: TGTGCCAGTAGTATAGAGCCAAGGGGAACTGAAGCTTTCTTT
v_gene: TRBV19
abundance: .
j_gene: TRBJ1-1
d_gene: .

CDR3aa: CAWSVGRSQPQHF
CDR3nt: TGTGCCTGGAGTGTTGGTCGCTCCCAGCCCCAGCATTTT
v_gene: TRBV30
abundance: .
j_gene: TRBJ1-5
d_gene: .

CDR3aa: CASSPPYEGQYKNIQYF
CDR3nt: TGTGCCAGCTCACCACCTTATGAAGGGCAATACAAAAACATTCAGTACTTC
v_gene: TRBV18
abundance: .
j_gene: TRBJ2-4
d_gene: .

CDR3aa: CASSFQGSPVGTEAFF
CDR3nt: TGTGCCAGCAGCTTTCAGGGGTCCCCAGTGGGCACTGAAGCTTTCTTT
v_gene: TRBV7-9
abundance: .
j_gene: TRBJ1-1
d_gene: .

CDR3aa: CASSGLAVSTDTQYF
CDR3nt: TGTGCCAGCAGTGGGCTAGCGGTGAGCACAGATACGCAGTATTTT
v_gene: TRBV2
abundance: .
j_gene: TRBJ2-3
d_gene: TRBD2

CDR3aa: CASSGLDRASYEQYF
CDR3nt: TGTGCCAGCAGCGGACTGGACAGAGCATCCTACGAGCAGTACTTC
v_gene: TRBV7-9
abundance: .
j_gene: TRBJ2-7
d_gene: .

CDR3aa: CASSIQSRGEQYF
CDR3nt: TGTGCCAGCAGCATTCAGAGCAGAGGCGAGCAGTACTTC
v_gene: TRBV2
abundance: .
j_gene: TRBJ2-7
d_gene: .

CDR3aa: CASSVVGGRLGDYGYTF
CDR3nt: TGTGCCAGCAGCGTAGTCGGGGGACGGCTCGGTGACTATGGCTACACCTTC
v_gene: TRBV9
abundance: .
j_gene: TRBJ1-2
d_gene: .